Following are 3 T cell receptor beta chains from one sample sequenced in a study of CDR3 diversity in severe acne. TCRdb re-analysed the PCR reads in MiXCR, keeping a single row per CDR3 protein. This table has more than 85,000 distinct CDR3 sequences, around 56% appearing once. The sequenced sample consisted of blood. The receptors derive from a male donor with acne.

This clonotype was observed once. This chain connects TRBV7-9 to TRBJ2-7, with TRBD1 matching 8 bases. After removal of 3 bases from V and 5 bases from J, the junction contained 3 bases not matched to a gene. The CDR3 consists of 13 residues. Germline V gives CDR1 SEHNR, CDR2 FQNEAQ (reference sequence). This CDR3 reads CASSLDREDEQYF. The CDR3 DNA reads TGTGCCAGCAGCTTGGACAGGGAGGACGAGCAGTACTTC.

This clonotype was seen at least ten times. This chain connects TRBV5-8 to TRBJ1-1, with D unresolved. CDR1 is SGHTS and CDR2 is YDEGEE in the germline V gene. The CDR3 length is 14 residues. Trimming removed 0 bases at V and 3 bases at J, with 9 bases between. The CDR3 here is CASSLVSWDTEAFF. CDR3 nucleotide sequence: TGTGCCAGCAGCTTGGTTTCATGGGACACTGAAGCTTTCTTT.

This chain connects TRBV5-4 to TRBJ2-3; TRBD2 aligns across 8 bases. From germline, CDR1 is SGHNT and CDR2 YYREEE (reference sequence). The CDR3 has 15 residues. V shed 1 base and J 5 bases; nucleotides not matched to a gene: 6. CDR3 amino acids: CASSLWTAGEDTQYF. In DNA form, the CDR3 reads TGTGCCAGCAGCTTGTGGACAGCGGGAGAAGATACGCAGTATTTT.